These 26 T cell receptor beta chains share one sample of origin, sequenced in a study of radiotherapy plus CTLA-4 blockade in lung cancer. Produced via immunoSEQ multiplex PCR; TCRdb's table is partial and in-frame only. The sample yields some 73,000 clones, less than 85% seen once. The source was peripheral blood, collected from a patient treated with radiotherapy plus ipilimumab. The receptors originated from a human donor with non-small cell lung cancer whose response to radiotherapy plus ipilimumab could not be evaluated.

V is TRBV27 and J is TRBJ2-1; 8 bases are a match to TRBD2. Germline CDR1 MNHEY, CDR2 SMNVEV (reference sequence). The CDR3 spans 15 residues. V was pared by 5 bases and J by 2 bases, with 5 bases of the junction left unmatched. CDR3 loop: CASSPTSGPYNEQFF. The DNA for the CDR3 is TGTGCCAGCAGTCCCACTAGCGGTCCCTACAATGAGCAGTTCTTC.

The genes are TRBV7-9 and TRBJ1-2; 9 nucleotides match TRBD1. The V segment lost 8 bases and the J segment 0 bases; nucleotides outside the gene matches: 16. This CDR3 has 18 amino acids. Per germline, CDR1 SEHNR and CDR2 FQNEAQ (reference sequence). The CDR3 nucleotides are TGTGCCAGCCTAGTCTTGGGGGACAGGGCCTATCCTAACTATGGCTACACCTTC. This gives the protein CASLVLGDRAYPNYGYTF. The full variable domain, completed using reference TRBV7-9 and TRBJ1-2, is DTGVSQNPRHKITKRGQNVTFRCDPISEHNRLYWYRQTLGQGPEFLTYFQNEAQLEKSRLLSDRFSAERPKGSFSTLEIQRTEQGDSAMYLCASLVLGDRAYPNYGYTFGSGTRLTVV.

The chain joins TRBV6-5 to TRBJ1-1; D is undetermined. The germline V and J ends were trimmed by 5 bases and 0 bases, with 7 bases remaining between them. This CDR3 region has 13 residues. CDR1 is MNHEY, CDR2 SVGAGI, per germline. CDR3 amino acids: CASSLVMNTEAFF. The CDR3 nucleotides are TGTGCCAGCAGTCTAGTAATGAACACTGAAGCTTTCTTT.

The chain links TRBV4-2 to TRBJ1-1; D is undetermined. V shed 2 bases and J shed 1 base, with 11 bases lying between them. The CDR3 has 15 residues. In germline, CDR1 is LGHNA, CDR2 YNFKEQ. The CDR3 nucleotides are TGTGCCAGCAGCCAAAAACCTGACAAGAACACTGAAGCTTTCTTT. Protein sequence: CASSQKPDKNTEAFF.

This clone came up a few times. V gene TRBV7-6 combines with J gene TRBJ2-1; 11 nucleotides align to TRBD2. Trimming removed 5 bases from V and 9 bases from J; junction bases left unmatched: 9. The length of the CDR3 is 15 residues. Germline CDR1 is SGHVS and CDR2 is FNYEAQ. The CDR3 spells CASSELAGVGGEQFF. The CDR3 region has the DNA TGTGCCAGCAGCGAACTAGCGGGAGTTGGTGGTGAGCAGTTCTTC. The full variable domain, rest sourced from reference TRBV7-6 and TRBJ2-1, is GAGVSQSPRYKVTKRGQDVALRCDPISGHVSLYWYRQALGQGPEFLTYFNYEAQQDKSGLPNDRFSAERPEGSISTLTIQRTEQRDSAMYRCASSELAGVGGEQFFGPGTRLTVL.

This clone was found once. The chain employs TRBV9 and TRBJ2-1, with TRBD2 matching 7 bases. After removal of 0 bases from V and 9 bases from J, the junction contained 12 bases not matched to a gene. Germline assignment: CDR1 SGDLS and CDR2 YYNGEE. This CDR3 is built from 16 residues. The CDR3 DNA is TGTGCCAGCAGCGTAGAGGGACTACGGGGCTTGGGTGAGCAGTTCTTC. This gives the protein CASSVEGLRGLGEQFF.

This clone was detected only a few times. This chain connects TRBV28 to TRBJ1-5, with TRBD1 matching over 7 bases. The junction had 11 bases not matched to a gene; V was cut back by 3 bases and J by 3 bases. Germline V CDR1 and CDR2: MDHEN, SYDVKM. There are 17 residues in the CDR3. The CDR3: CASSLGGAGGNNQPQHF. The CDR3 bases are TGTGCCAGCAGTTTGGGTGGGGCAGGGGGAAACAATCAGCCCCAGCATTTT.

This clone turned up a few times. This chain uses TRBV7-2 with TRBJ1-2; D call uncertain. V was pared by 1 base and J by 2 bases, with 11 bases between. The CDR3 is 15 residues long. CDR1 SGHTA and CDR2 FQGNSA come from the germline V gene. The CDR3 loop is CASSLVGLGNYGYTF. CDR3 nucleotides: TGTGCCAGCAGCTTAGTCGGCCTCGGGAACTATGGCTACACCTTC.

The gene calls are TRBV29-1 and TRBJ1-2; D may be TRBD1 (5 bases). The CDR3 runs 12 residues. The V and J ends lost 3 bases and 4 bases respectively, with 9 bases between them. CDR1 and CDR2 from the germline V gene are SQVTM and ANQGSEA. The CDR3 here is CSVEQGIYGYTF. The CDR3 nucleotides read TGCAGCGTTGAGCAGGGCATCTATGGCTACACCTTC.

For the CDR3, the DNA is TGTGCCAGCAGTTACGGTGGACTAGTCACAGATACGCAGTATTTT. This gives the protein CASSYGGLVTDTQYF. The chain uses TRBV6-5 and TRBJ2-3; 7 bases are a match to TRBD2. The J segment lost 2 bases and the V segment lost 2 bases, leaving 4 bases of the junction unmatched. Germline V gene data show CDR1 as MNHEY and CDR2 as SVGAGI. CDR3 length: 15 amino acids.

The rearrangement links TRBV19 to TRBJ2-1, with 7 positions matching TRBD2. The CDR3 sequence is 14 residues long. From germline, CDR1 is LNHDA and CDR2 SQIVND (reference sequence). J lost 1 base, V lost 6 bases, and 3 bases had no gene match. CDR3 DNA: TGTGCCAGTAGGACGGGGGGATCCTACAATGAGCAGTTCTTC. As protein: CASRTGGSYNEQFF.

V and J are TRBV6-1 and TRBJ2-5; 9 bases are shared with TRBD1. The CDR3 contains 15 residues. Looked up from germline, CDR1 is MNHNS and CDR2 is SASEGT. Trimming removed 1 base from V and 0 bases from J; junction bases left unmatched: 0. CDR3: CASSEGTGDQETQYF. Written as DNA, the CDR3 is TGTGCCAGCAGTGAAGGGACAGGGGACCAAGAGACCCAGTACTTC.

The genes are TRBV6-4 and TRBJ1-6; no definite D call. In germline, CDR1 is MRHNA, CDR2 SNTAGT. The CDR3 is made up of 14 amino acids. The V and J ends lost 0 bases and 7 bases respectively, with 7 bases between them. The DNA for the CDR3 is TGTGCCAGCAGTGACTCCAGAGGAAATTCACCCCTCCACTTT. Protein sequence: CASSDSRGNSPLHF.

V and J are TRBV6-5 and TRBJ2-7; 8 nucleotides line up with TRBD2. J was trimmed by 3 bases and V by 2 bases; bases with no gene match: 6. Germline V CDR1 and CDR2: MNHEY, SVGAGI. The CDR3 length is 15 residues. CDR3 sequence (DNA): TGTGCCAGCAGTTACCGCGGAGCGGGAGTCTACGAGCAGTACTTC. This sequence encodes CASSYRGAGVYEQYF.

The sample holds a few counts of this clone. This rearrangement joins TRBV14 to TRBJ2-7, with 10 bases matching TRBD1. The CDR3 covers 14 residues. Germline V gives CDR1 SGHDN, CDR2 FVKESK. Unmatched junction bases numbered 11, after V lost 6 bases and J lost 9 bases. The CDR3 region is CASSIGQGVIGQYF. The CDR3 nucleotides read TGTGCCAGCAGTATAGGACAGGGGGTGATCGGGCAGTACTTC.

The rearrangement uses TRBV10-3 and TRBJ2-3; 8 bases are a match to TRBD2. Germline loops: CDR1 ENHRY, CDR2 SYGVKD. The CDR3 loop spans 17 amino acids. The ends lost 6 bases at V and 4 bases at J; junction bases unmatched: 15. The CDR3 DNA sequence: TGTGCCATCAGGGATAACAGCGGGGGCTCGATCTCAGATACGCAGTATTTT. Translated, it gives CAIRDNSGGSISDTQYF.

This chain links TRBV5-5 with TRBJ1-4, with 8 positions matching TRBD1. This CDR3 contains 12 residues. V shed 7 bases and J 6 bases; nucleotides not matched to a gene: 2. From germline, CDR1 is SGHKS and CDR2 YYEKEE (reference sequence). The CDR3 DNA reads as TGTGCCAGCGGACAGGGAGATGAAAAACTGTTTTTT. Residues: CASGQGDEKLFF. The variable domain in full, with the rest retrieved from reference TRBV5-5 and TRBJ1-4, is DAGVTQSPTHLIKTRGQQVTLRCSPISGHKSVSWYQQVLGQGPQFIFQYYEKEERGRGNFPDRFSARQFPNYSSELNVNALLLGDSALYLCASGQGDEKLFFGSGTQLSVL.

This chain uses TRBV7-3 with TRBJ2-7; 7 nucleotides align to TRBD1. Losses at the gene ends were 6 bases for V and 0 bases for J; bases not matched to a gene: 8. The germline V gene has CDR1 SGHTA and CDR2 FQGTGA. The CDR3 length is 15 residues. This chain's CDR3 is CASRKYGTASYEQYF. The CDR3 DNA follows: TGTGCCAGCAGAAAATATGGGACAGCCTCCTACGAGCAGTACTTC. Drawing the rest from reference TRBV7-3 and TRBJ2-7, the complete variable domain is GAGVSQTPSNKVTEKGKYVELRCDPISGHTALYWYRQSLGQGPEFLIYFQGTGAADDSGLPNDRFFAVRPEGSVSTLKIQRTERGDSAVYLCASRKYGTASYEQYFGPGTRLTVT.

The chain employs TRBV18 and TRBJ2-1, with D perhaps TRBD2 (5 bases). V lost 3 bases to trimming and J lost 1 base, with 10 bases between them. This CDR3 has 15 residues. The germline V gene has CDR1 KGHSH and CDR2 LQKENI. The CDR3 sequence: CASSPRTGSYNEQFF. The CDR3 DNA sequence: TGTGCCAGCTCACCGCGGACTGGATCCTACAATGAGCAGTTCTTC.

The chain has TRBV19 and TRBJ2-1, with TRBD2 matching over 9 bases. The CDR3 spans 15 residues. Losses at the gene ends were 5 bases for V and 1 base for J; bases not matched to a gene: 3. Germline assignment: CDR1 LNHDA and CDR2 SQIVND (reference sequence). The CDR3: CASSPLAGSYNEQFF. The CDR3, as DNA: TGTGCCAGTAGTCCCCTAGCGGGATCCTACAATGAGCAGTTCTTC.

This clone was observed a handful of times. The gene calls are TRBV7-8 and TRBJ1-6, with 10 bases lining up with TRBD1. CDR1 is SGHVS, CDR2 FQNEAQ, per germline. V was clipped by 4 bases and J by 7 bases; unmatched bases: 10. The CDR3 consists of 17 residues. For the CDR3, the DNA is TGTGCCAGCAGCTCTCGGCGGACAGGGGGAAGCAATTCACCCCTCCACTTT. Its translation: CASSSRRTGGSNSPLHF. Together with reference TRBV7-8 and TRBJ1-6, the CDR3 gives the full variable domain: GAGVSQSPRYKVAKRGQDVALRCDPISGHVSLFWYQQALGQGPEFLTYFQNEAQLDKSGLPSDRFFAERPEGSVSTLKIQRTQQEDSAVYLCASSSRRTGGSNSPLHFGNGTRLTVT.

This sequence joins TRBV7-3 and TRBJ2-2, with TRBD1 matching over 7 bases. Per the germline V gene, CDR1 is SGHTA and CDR2 is FQGTGA. The CDR3 runs to 17 residues. With 0 bases clipped from V and 1 base from J, the junction kept 5 bases outside the gene matches. CDR3 in DNA: TGTGCCAGCAGCTTAACCCGGGACAGCTTGAACACCGGGGAGCTGTTTTTT. Protein sequence: CASSLTRDSLNTGELFF. Complete variable domain (other parts from reference TRBV7-3 and TRBJ2-2): GAGVSQTPSNKVTEKGKYVELRCDPISGHTALYWYRQSLGQGPEFLIYFQGTGAADDSGLPNDRFFAVRPEGSVSTLKIQRTERGDSAVYLCASSLTRDSLNTGELFFGEGSRLTVL.

V gene TRBV15 combines with J gene TRBJ1-5; D remains unclear. CDR3 length equals 15 residues. Trimming shortened V by 1 base and J by 3 bases, and 10 bases separated the two germline ends. The germline gives CDR1 LNHNV, CDR2 YYDKDF (reference sequence). The CDR3 region is CATSRGPGYNQPQHF. In nucleotides, the CDR3 is TGTGCCACCAGCAGAGGCCCGGGTTACAATCAGCCCCAGCATTTT.

J is TRBJ2-7 and V is TRBV5-1, with TRBD1 matching over 7 bases. The V segment lost 3 bases and the J segment 7 bases; nucleotides outside the gene matches: 10. CDR3 length: 14 amino acids. From germline, CDR1 is SGHRS and CDR2 YFSETQ. CDR3 coding DNA: TGCGCCAGCAGCTGGACAGGACCATTGCAGGAGCAGTACTTC. Translated: CASSWTGPLQEQYF.

For the CDR3, the DNA is TGTGCCAGCAGTTTCTCCACCGGACAGGGGGCCCACGAGCAGTACTTC. Its protein product is CASSFSTGQGAHEQYF. The chain joins TRBV28 to TRBJ2-7, with 11 bases fitting TRBD1. Germline CDR1 and CDR2: MDHEN and SYDVKM. Unmatched junction bases numbered 9, after V lost 3 bases and J lost 5 bases. This CDR3 has 16 amino acids.

The J gene is TRBJ1-6, the V gene TRBV30; D perhaps matches TRBD1 (6 bases). Germline V CDR1 and CDR2: GTSNPN, SVGIG (reference sequence). V was pared by 5 bases and J by 10 bases, with 15 bases between. The CDR3 length is 13 residues. Here the CDR3 DNA reads TGTGCCTGGGGGAGAGACAGGTCGTCACCCCTCCACTTT. Its protein is CAWGRDRSSPLHF. Filled out from reference TRBV30 and TRBJ1-6, the complete variable domain reads SQTIHQWPATLVQPVGSPLSLECTVEGTSNPNLYWYRQAAGRGLQLLFYSVGIGQISSEVPQNLSASRPQDRQFILSSKKLLLSDSGFYLCAWGRDRSSPLHFGNGTRLTVT.